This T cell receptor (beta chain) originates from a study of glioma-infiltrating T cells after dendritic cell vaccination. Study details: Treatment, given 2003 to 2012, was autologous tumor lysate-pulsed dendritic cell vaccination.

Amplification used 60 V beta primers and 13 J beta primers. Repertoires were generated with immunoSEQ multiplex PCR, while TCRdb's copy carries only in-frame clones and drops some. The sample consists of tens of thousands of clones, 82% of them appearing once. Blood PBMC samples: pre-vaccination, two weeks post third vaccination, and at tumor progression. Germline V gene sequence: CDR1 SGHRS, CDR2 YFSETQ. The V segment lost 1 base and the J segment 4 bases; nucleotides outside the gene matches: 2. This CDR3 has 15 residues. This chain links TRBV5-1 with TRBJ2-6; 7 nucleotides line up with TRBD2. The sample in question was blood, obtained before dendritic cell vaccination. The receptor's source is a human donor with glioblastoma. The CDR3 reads CASSLRGDGANVLTF. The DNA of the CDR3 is TGCGCCAGCAGCTTGCGGGGGGACGGGGCCAACGTCCTGACTTTC.